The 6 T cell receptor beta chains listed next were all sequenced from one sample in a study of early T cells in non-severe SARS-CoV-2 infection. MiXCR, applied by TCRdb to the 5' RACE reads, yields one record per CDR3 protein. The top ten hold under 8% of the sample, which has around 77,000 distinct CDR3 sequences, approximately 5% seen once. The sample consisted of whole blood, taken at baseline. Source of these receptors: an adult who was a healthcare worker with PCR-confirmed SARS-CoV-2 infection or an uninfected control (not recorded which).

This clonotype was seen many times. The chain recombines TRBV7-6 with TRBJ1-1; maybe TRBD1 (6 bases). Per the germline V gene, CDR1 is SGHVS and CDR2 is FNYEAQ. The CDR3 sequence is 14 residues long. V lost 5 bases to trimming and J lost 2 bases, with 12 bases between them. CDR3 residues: CASSLRGSNTEAFF. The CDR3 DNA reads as TGTGCCAGCAGCCTAAGGGGGAGTAACACTGAAGCTTTCTTT.

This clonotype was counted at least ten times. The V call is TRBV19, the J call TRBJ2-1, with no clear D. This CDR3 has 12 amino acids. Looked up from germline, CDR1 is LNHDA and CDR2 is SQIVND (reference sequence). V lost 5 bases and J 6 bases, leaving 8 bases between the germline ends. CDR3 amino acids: CASSAPANEQFF. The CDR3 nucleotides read TGTGCCAGTAGTGCGCCCGCCAATGAGCAGTTCTTC. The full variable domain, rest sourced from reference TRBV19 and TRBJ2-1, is DGGITQSPKYLFRKEGQNVTLSCEQNLNHDAMYWYRQDPGQGLRLIYYSQIVNDFQKGDIAEGYSVSREKKESFPLTVTSAQKNPTAFYLCASSAPANEQFFGPGTRLTVL.

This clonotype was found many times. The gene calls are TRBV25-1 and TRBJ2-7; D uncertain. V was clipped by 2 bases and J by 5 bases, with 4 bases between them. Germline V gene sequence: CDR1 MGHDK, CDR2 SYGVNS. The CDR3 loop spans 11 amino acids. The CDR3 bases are TGTGCCAGCAGTGAAGGGGACGAGCAGTACTTC. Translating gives CASSEGDEQYF.

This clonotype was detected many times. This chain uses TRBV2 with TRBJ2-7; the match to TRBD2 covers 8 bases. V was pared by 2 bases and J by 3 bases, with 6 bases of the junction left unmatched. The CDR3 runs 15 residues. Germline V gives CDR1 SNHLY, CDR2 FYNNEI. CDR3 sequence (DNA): TGTGCCAGCAGTGAACAAGCGGGAGCTTACTACGAGCAGTACTTC. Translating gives CASSEQAGAYYEQYF.

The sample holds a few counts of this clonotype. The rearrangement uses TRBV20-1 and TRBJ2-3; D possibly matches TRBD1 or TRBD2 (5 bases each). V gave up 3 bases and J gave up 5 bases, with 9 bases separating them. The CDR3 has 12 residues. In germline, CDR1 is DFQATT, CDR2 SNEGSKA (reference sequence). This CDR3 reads CSASSRGDTQYF. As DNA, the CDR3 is TGCAGTGCTAGTTCGAGGGGAGATACGCAGTATTTT.

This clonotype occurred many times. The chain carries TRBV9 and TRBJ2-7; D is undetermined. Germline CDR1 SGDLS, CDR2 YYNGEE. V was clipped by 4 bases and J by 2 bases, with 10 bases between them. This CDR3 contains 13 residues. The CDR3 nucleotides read TGTGCCAGCAGCCCAGGACGGGCCTACGAGCAGTACTTC. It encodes CASSPGRAYEQYF.